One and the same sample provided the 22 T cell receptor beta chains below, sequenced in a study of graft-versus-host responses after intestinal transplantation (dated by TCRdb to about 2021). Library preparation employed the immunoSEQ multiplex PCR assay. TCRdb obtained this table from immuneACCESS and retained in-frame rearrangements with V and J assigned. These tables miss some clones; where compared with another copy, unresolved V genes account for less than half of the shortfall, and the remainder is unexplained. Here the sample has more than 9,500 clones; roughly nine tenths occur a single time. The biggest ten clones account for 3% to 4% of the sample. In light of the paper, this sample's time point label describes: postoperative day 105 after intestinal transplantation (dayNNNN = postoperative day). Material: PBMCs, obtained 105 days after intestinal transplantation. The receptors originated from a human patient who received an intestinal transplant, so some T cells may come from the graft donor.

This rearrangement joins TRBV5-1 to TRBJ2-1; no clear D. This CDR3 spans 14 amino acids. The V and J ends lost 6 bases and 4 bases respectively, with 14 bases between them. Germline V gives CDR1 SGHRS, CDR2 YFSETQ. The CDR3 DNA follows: TGCGCCAGCACCCCCGAACTGGAATACAATGAGCAGTTCTTC. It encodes CASTPELEYNEQFF.

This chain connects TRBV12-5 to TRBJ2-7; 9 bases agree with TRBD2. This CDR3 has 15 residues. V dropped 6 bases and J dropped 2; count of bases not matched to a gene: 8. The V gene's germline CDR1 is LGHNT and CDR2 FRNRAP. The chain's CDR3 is CASGYAGGAPYEQYF. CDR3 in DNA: TGTGCTAGTGGCTACGCGGGGGGGGCCCCCTACGAGCAGTACTTC.

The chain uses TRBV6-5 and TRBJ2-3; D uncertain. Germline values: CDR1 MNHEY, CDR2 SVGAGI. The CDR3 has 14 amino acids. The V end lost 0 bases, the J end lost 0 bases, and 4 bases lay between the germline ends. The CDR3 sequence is CASSYSQSTDTQYF. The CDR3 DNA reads TGTGCCAGCAGTTACTCCCAGAGCACAGATACGCAGTATTTT.

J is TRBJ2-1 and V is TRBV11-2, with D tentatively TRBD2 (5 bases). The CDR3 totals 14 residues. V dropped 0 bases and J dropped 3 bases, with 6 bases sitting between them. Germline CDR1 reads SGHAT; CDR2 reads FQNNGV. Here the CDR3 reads CASSLDRDYNEQFF. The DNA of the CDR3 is TGTGCCAGCAGCTTAGACCGGGACTACAATGAGCAGTTCTTC.

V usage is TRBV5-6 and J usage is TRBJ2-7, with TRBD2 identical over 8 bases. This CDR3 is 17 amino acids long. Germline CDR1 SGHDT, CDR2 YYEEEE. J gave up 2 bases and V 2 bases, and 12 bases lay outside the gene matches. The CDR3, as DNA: TGTGCCAGCAGCTTCCTGAACTTAGCGGGAATGGCCTACGAGCAGTACTTC. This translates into CASSFLNLAGMAYEQYF.

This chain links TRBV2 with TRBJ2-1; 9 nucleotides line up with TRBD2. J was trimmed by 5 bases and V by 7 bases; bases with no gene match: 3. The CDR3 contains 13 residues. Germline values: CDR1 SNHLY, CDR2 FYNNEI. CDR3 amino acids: CASILAGNNEQFF. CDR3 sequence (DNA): TGTGCCAGCATTCTAGCGGGAAACAATGAGCAGTTCTTC.

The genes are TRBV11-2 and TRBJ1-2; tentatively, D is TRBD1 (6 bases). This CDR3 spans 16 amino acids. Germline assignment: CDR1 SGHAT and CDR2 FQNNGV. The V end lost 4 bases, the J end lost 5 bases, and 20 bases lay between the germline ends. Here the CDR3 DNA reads TGTGCCAGCAGCTCGCTCAGGGGCTCGCTCCTTTATGGCTACACCTTC. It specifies CASSSLRGSLLYGYTF. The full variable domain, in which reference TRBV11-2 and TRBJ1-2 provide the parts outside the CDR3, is EAGVAQSPRYKIIEKRQSVAFWCNPISGHATLYWYQQILGQGPKLLIQFQNNGVVDDSQLPKDRFSAERLKGVDSTLKIQPAKLEDSAVYLCASSSLRGSLLYGYTFGSGTRLTVV.

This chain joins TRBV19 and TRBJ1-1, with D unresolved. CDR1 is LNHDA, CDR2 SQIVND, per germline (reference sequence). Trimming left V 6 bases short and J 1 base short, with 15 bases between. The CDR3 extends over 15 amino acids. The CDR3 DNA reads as TGTGCCAGTAGGGGGATATCCCAGGAGAACACTGAAGCTTTCTTT. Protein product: CASRGISQENTEAFF.

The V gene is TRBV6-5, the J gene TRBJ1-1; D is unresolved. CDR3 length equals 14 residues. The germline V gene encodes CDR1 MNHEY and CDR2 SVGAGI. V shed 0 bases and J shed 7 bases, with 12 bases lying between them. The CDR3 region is CASSYSRFLDEAFF. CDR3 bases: TGTGCCAGCAGTTACTCGAGATTCTTAGATGAAGCTTTCTTT.

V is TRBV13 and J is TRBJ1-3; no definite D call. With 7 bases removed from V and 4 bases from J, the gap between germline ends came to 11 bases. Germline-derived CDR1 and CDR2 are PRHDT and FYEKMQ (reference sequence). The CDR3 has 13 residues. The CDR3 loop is CASTRGWGNTIYF. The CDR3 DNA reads TGTGCCAGCACCCGAGGCTGGGGAAACACCATATATTTT.

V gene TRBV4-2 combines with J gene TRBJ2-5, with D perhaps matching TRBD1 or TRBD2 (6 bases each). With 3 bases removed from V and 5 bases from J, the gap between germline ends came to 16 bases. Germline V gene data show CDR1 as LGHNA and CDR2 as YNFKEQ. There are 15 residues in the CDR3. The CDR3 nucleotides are TGTGCCAGCAGCCATAGTAGCGGAGGGGGGGAGACCCAGTACTTC. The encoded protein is CASSHSSGGGETQYF.

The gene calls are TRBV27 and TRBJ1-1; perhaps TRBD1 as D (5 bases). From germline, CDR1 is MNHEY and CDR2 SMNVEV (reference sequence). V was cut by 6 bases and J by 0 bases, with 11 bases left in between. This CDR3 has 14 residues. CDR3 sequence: CASSHGRVNTEAFF. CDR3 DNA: TGTGCCAGCAGCCACGGCAGGGTGAACACTGAAGCTTTCTTT.

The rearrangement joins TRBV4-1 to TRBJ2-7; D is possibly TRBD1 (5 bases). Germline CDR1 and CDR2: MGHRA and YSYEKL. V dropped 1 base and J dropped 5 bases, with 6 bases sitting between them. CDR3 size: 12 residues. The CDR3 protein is CASSQGGDEQYF. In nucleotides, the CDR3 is TGCGCCAGCAGCCAAGGGGGCGACGAGCAGTACTTC.

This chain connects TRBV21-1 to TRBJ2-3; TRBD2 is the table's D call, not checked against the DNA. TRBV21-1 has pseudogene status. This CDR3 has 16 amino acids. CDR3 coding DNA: TGTGCCAGCAGCACAAGGACTAGCGGATACACAGATACGCAGTATTTT. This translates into CASSTRTSGYTDTQYF.

CDR3 loop: CASSAKDRYNSYEQYF. The CDR3 nucleotides are TGTGCCAGCAGCGCGAAGGACAGATACAACTCCTACGAGCAGTACTTC. V usage is TRBV7-9 and J usage is TRBJ2-7; D is perhaps TRBD1 (6 bases). The germline V gene encodes CDR1 SEHNR and CDR2 FQNEAQ (reference sequence). CDR3 length: 16 residues. Between the trimmed V and J ends, which lost 5 bases and 0 bases, there was a span of 17 bases.

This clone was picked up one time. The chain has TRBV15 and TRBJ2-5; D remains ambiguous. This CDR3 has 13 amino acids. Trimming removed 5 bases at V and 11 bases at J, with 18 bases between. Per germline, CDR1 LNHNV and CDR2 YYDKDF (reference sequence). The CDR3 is CATSALGEQRQYF. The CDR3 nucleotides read TGTGCCACCAGCGCATTGGGTGAGCAGCGACAGTACTTC.

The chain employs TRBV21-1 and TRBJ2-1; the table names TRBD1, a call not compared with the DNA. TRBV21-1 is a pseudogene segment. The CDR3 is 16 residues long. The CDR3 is CASSTKQGVSSDEQFF. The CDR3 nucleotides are TGTGCCAGCAGTACCAAACAGGGGGTTTCTTCAGATGAGCAGTTCTTC.

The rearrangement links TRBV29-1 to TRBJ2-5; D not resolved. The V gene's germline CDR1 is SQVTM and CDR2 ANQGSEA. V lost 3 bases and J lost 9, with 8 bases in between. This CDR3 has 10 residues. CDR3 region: CSVEQVAQYF. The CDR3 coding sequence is TGCAGCGTTGAGCAGGTGGCCCAGTACTTC.

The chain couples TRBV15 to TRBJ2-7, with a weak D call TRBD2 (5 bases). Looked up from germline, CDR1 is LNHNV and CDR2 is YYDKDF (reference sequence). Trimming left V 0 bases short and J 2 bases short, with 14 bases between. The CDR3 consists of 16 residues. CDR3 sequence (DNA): TGTGCCACCAGCAGAGATCTCATAGGGAGCCCCTACGAGCAGTACTTC. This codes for CATSRDLIGSPYEQYF.

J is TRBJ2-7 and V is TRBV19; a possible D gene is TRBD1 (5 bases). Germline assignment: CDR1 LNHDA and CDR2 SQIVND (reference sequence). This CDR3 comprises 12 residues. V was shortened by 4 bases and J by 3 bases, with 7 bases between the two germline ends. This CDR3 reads CASSKDSYEQYF. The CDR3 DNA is TGTGCCAGTAGTAAAGACAGCTACGAGCAGTACTTC.

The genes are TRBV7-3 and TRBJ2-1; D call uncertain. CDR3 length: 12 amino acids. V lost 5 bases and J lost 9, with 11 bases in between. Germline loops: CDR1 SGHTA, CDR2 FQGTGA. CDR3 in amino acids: CASSHSGVEQFF. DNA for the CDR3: TGTGCCAGCAGCCATAGTGGGGTTGAGCAGTTCTTC.

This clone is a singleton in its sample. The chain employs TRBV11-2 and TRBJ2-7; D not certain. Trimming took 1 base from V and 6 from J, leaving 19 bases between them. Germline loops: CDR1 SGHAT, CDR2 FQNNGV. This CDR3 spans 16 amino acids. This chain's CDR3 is CASSLGFWFQTPEQYF. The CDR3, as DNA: TGTGCCAGCAGCTTAGGTTTCTGGTTCCAGACCCCCGAGCAGTACTTC.